A selection of T cell receptor beta chains follows, all from one sample in a study of glioma-infiltrating T cells. Each CDR3 protein gets one entry after TCRdb re-called the multiplex PCR reads with MiXCR. The data show about 410,000 distinct CDR3 sequences, roughly two fifths seen once. The sequenced material came from glioma tissue, nonneoplastic brain tissue, or PBMCs (not recorded which). These receptors came from a human donor with low-grade glioma or glioblastoma, undergoing nonglioma brain surgery, or in good health (not recorded which). Each CDR3 is given with its conserved first and last residue. A D gene is named only where the DNA matches it firmly. The listing skips clone size in some rows; elsewhere it reads once, few, many or a size class.

clone size | J gene | V gene | D gene | CDR3 protein | CDR3 DNA
few | TRBJ1-2 | TRBV20-1 | TRBD1 | CSAREEIGTEDGYTF | TGCAGTGCTAGAGAAGAAATTGGGACAGAAGATGGCTACACCTTC
once | TRBJ2-3 | TRBV10-3 | . | CAISESSIWGTDTKYF | TGTGCCATCAGTGAGTCGTCTATCTGGGGCACAGATACGAAGTATTTT
. | TRBJ2-3 | TRBV6-2/TRBV6-3 | . | CASSYRAETGTQYF | TGTGCCAGCAGTTACCGGGCGGAGACAGGTACGCAGTATTTT
. | TRBJ1-4 | TRBV20-1 | . | CSARVDSNEKLFF | TGCAGTGCTAGAGTGGACAGTAATGAAAAACTGTTTTTT
few | TRBJ2-7 | TRBV6-1 | TRBD2 | CASSGHSGRGNEQYF | TGTGCCAGCAGTGGACATAGCGGGAGGGGCAACGAGCAGTACTTC
once | TRBJ2-6 | TRBV6-5 | . | CATMDSPSGVNVLTF | TGTGCCACCATGGACAGCCCCTCTGGGGTCAACGTCCTGACTTTC
. | TRBJ2-3 | TRBV20-1 | TRBD2 | CSARTSGSGGTDTQYF | TGCAGTGCGAGGACTAGCGGGAGTGGTGGCACAGATACGCAGTATTTT
few | TRBJ2-1 | TRBV19 | . | CASSIGTSRNNEQFF | TGTGCCAGTAGTATAGGGACTTCGAGGAACAATGAGCAGTTCTTC
. | TRBJ2-7 | TRBV7-9 | . | CASSLNPGSIYEQYF | TGTGCCAGCAGCTTAAACCCAGGGTCCATCTACGAGCAGTACTTC
many | TRBJ1-2 | TRBV20-1 | . | CSARDGPYEGYTF | TGCAGTGCTAGAGACGGACCCTACGAGGGCTACACCTTC
once | TRBJ2-5 | TRBV15 | TRBD1 | CATSRGTGTGHQETQYF | TGTGCCACCAGCAGGGGAACCGGGACAGGACACCAAGAGACCCAGTACTTC
many | TRBJ2-1 | TRBV28 | . | CASSRRGSGRDNEQFF | TGTGCCAGCAGTCGCCGGGGTAGCGGCCGTGATAATGAGCAGTTCTTC
many | TRBJ1-1 | TRBV28 | . | CASSPLDGEAFF | TGTGCCAGCAGTCCCTTAGACGGTGAAGCTTTCTTT
. | TRBJ2-1 | TRBV7-9 | . | CASSNQGSAEQFF | TGTGCCAGCAGCAATCAGGGGTCGGCTGAGCAGTTCTTC
many | TRBJ2-3 | TRBV6-2/TRBV6-3 | . | CASSYSSRAITDTQYF | TGTGCCAGCAGTTACTCGTCCAGGGCTATAACAGATACGCAGTATTTT
many | TRBJ2-2 | TRBV6-2/TRBV6-3 | . | CASRDGATNTGELFF | TGTGCCAGCCGGGATGGGGCTACGAACACCGGGGAGCTGTTTTTT
. | TRBJ2-2 | TRBV7-6 | TRBD2 | CASSLRVGTTNTGELFF | TGTGCCAGCAGCTTACGGGTCGGGACTACGAACACCGGGGAGCTGTTTTTT
. | TRBJ2-1 | TRBV7-8 | . | CASSTEALDNNEQFF | TGTGCCAGCAGCACGGAGGCACTAGACAACAATGAGCAGTTCTTC
few | TRBJ2-6 | TRBV27 | . | CASSLLPGANVLTF | TGTGCCAGCAGTTTATTACCTGGGGCCAACGTCCTGACTTTC
. | TRBJ2-1 | TRBV28 | . | CASSLMVSRETQFF | TGTGCCAGCAGTTTAATGGTTTCACGAGAGACCCAGTTCTTC
few | TRBJ1-5 | TRBV28 | TRBD1 | CASSTKIGTGRQQPQHF | TGTGCCAGCAGTACTAAAATCGGGACAGGGAGGCAACAGCCCCAGCATTTT
few | TRBJ1-5 | TRBV12-3/TRBV12-4 | . | CASSFGTATNQPQHF | TGTGCCAGCAGTTTCGGGACTGCTACGAATCAGCCCCAGCATTTT
. | TRBJ2-4 | TRBV24-1 | TRBD1 | CATSDTGQMNIQYF | TGTGCCACCAGTGACACGGGACAGATGAACATTCAGTACTTC